The 15 T cell receptor beta chains in this list originate from one sample, sequenced in a study of blood T cell repertoires in COVID-19. The data were produced by immunoSEQ multiplex PCR, yet TCRdb's version contains in-frame clones alone and is incomplete. The sample records roughly 260,000 clones, about 89% being singletons. The sample comprised peripheral blood. Receptors originate from a man in his forties who had recovered from COVID-19.

This chain links TRBV6-6 with TRBJ2-7; TRBD1 aligns across 8 bases. V was pared by 5 bases and J by 3 bases, with 0 bases of the junction left unmatched. The CDR3 loop spans 12 amino acids. Germline V gene sequence: CDR1 MNHNY, CDR2 SVGAGI (reference sequence). The CDR3 spells CASSDRGYEQYF. CDR3 bases: TGTGCCAGCAGTGACAGGGGCTACGAGCAGTACTTC.

The V call is TRBV11-3, the J call TRBJ2-3; 8 positions match TRBD2. From germline, CDR1 is SGHNT and CDR2 YENEEA. The CDR3 is made up of 16 amino acids. With V trimmed by 3 bases and J by 6 bases, 11 bases remained unmatched. The CDR3 loop is CASSFSSGYFRDTQYF. The CDR3 region has the DNA TGTGCCAGCAGCTTTTCTAGCGGGTATTTTCGGGATACGCAGTATTTT.

The chain has TRBV7-2 and TRBJ2-1; D perhaps matches TRBD2 (5 bases). V was cut by 4 bases and J by 6 bases, with 13 bases left in between. CDR1 and CDR2 from the germline V gene are SGHTA and FQGNSA. CDR3 length equals 14 residues. CDR3 in DNA: TGTGCCAGCAGCTCCCGGGAATCTTTCAATGAGCAGTTCTTC. Translating gives CASSSRESFNEQFF.

V gene TRBV4-1 combines with J gene TRBJ2-3; TRBD2 matches at 10 bases. Germline V gene data show CDR1 as MGHRA and CDR2 as YSYEKL. CDR3 length: 16 residues. The V and J ends lost 4 bases and 2 bases, in that order; junction bases with no gene match: 6. CDR3 coding DNA: TGCGCCAGCAGCCTAGTTAGCGGGGGGACCACAGATACGCAGTATTTT. Amino acids: CASSLVSGGTTDTQYF.

This clone was seen a single time. The V gene is TRBV5-4, the J gene TRBJ1-1, with D possibly TRBD1 on 5 matching bases. With 2 bases removed from V and 4 bases from J, the gap between germline ends came to 9 bases. Germline V lookup: CDR1 SGHNT, CDR2 YYREEE (reference sequence). This CDR3 contains 13 residues. CDR3 in amino acids: CASSFGGVTEAFF. Here the CDR3 DNA reads TGTGCCAGCAGCTTCGGGGGGGTCACTGAAGCTTTCTTT.

The chain carries TRBV5-1 and TRBJ2-5, with D tentatively TRBD2 (5 bases). CDR1 and CDR2 from the germline V gene are SGHRS and YFSETQ. With 1 base removed from V and 1 base from J, the gap between germline ends came to 5 bases. The CDR3 extends over 13 amino acids. CDR3 in DNA: TGCGCCAGCAGCTTGACTAGCCAAGAGACCCAGTACTTC. Translated: CASSLTSQETQYF.

This chain connects TRBV3-1 (or the pseudogene TRBV3-2) to TRBJ2-3; tentative D call: TRBD2 (5 bases). The CDR3 spans 19 residues. Germline V gene data show CDR1 as LGHDT and CDR2 as YNNKEL (reference sequence). V lost 2 bases, J lost 0 bases, and 21 bases lay in between. The CDR3 here is CASSQSTAVTRLSTDTQYF. The CDR3 DNA reads TGTGCCAGCAGCCAAAGTACAGCGGTAACGAGACTTAGCACAGATACGCAGTATTTT.

This rearrangement joins TRBV11-1 to TRBJ2-1; 11 bases are a match to TRBD2. The ends lost 5 bases at V and 5 bases at J; junction bases unmatched: 8. From germline, CDR1 is SGHAT and CDR2 FQDESV (reference sequence). The CDR3 has 16 amino acids. For the CDR3, the DNA is TGTGCCAGCAGCCTAGTAGCGGGAGGGCCGGACAATGAGCAGTTCTTC. Translated: CASSLVAGGPDNEQFF.

The chain links TRBV11-2 to TRBJ2-3, with TRBD2 matching over 9 bases. The length of the CDR3 is 13 residues. The V segment lost 3 bases and the J segment 9 bases; nucleotides outside the gene matches: 4. Germline V CDR1 and CDR2: SGHAT, FQNNGV. CDR3 loop: CASSFSGSRTQYF. The CDR3 DNA reads TGTGCCAGCAGCTTTAGCGGGAGTCGAACGCAGTATTTT.

DNA of the CDR3: TGTGCCAGCACCGACAGGGGGCTCGTTGGCTACACCTTC. Protein sequence: CASTDRGLVGYTF. The genes are TRBV6-5 and TRBJ1-2; 10 bases match TRBD1. Germline CDR1 reads MNHEY; CDR2 reads SVGAGI. The CDR3 is 13 amino acids. Trimming cost V 7 bases and J 7 bases; bases outside gene matches: 6.

This clone was seen more than once but under ten times. The gene calls are TRBV7-9 and TRBJ1-1; TRBD1 agrees at 11 bases. CDR1 is SEHNR and CDR2 is FQNEAQ in the germline V gene (reference sequence). Trimming took 5 bases from V and 5 from J; bases not matched to a gene: 7. This CDR3 contains 15 residues. CDR3 sequence reads: CASSAPDRGRTEAFF. In DNA form, the CDR3 reads TGTGCCAGCAGCGCCCCGGACAGGGGGCGAACTGAAGCTTTCTTT.

This rearrangement joins TRBV5-5 to TRBJ1-3; D is possibly TRBD1 (6 bases). The V gene lost 2 bases and the J gene lost 3 bases, with 9 bases spanning the gap. The germline V gene has CDR1 SGHKS and CDR2 YYEKEE (reference sequence). The CDR3 length is 14 residues. CDR3 residues: CASSLQGFGNTIYF. The CDR3 DNA reads as TGTGCCAGCAGCTTACAGGGTTTTGGAAACACCATATATTTT.

Concerning this clone itself: Within the sample, other DNA sequences also encode this same CDR3. The genes are TRBV7-2 and TRBJ1-1, with TRBD1 as a possible D gene (5 bases). The CDR3 is made up of 13 amino acids. Trimming removed 5 bases from V and 4 bases from J, with 11 bases in between. Germline V gene sequence: CDR1 SGHTA, CDR2 FQGNSA. This chain's CDR3 is CASSPRGSTEAFF. As DNA, the CDR3 is TGTGCCAGCAGCCCAAGGGGATCCACTGAAGCTTTCTTT.

The chain carries TRBV5-4 and TRBJ2-7, with TRBD2 identical over 10 bases. Per the germline V gene, CDR1 is SGHNT and CDR2 is YYREEE (reference sequence). V dropped 4 bases and J dropped 2; count of bases not matched to a gene: 6. CDR3 size: 15 residues. The CDR3 coding sequence is TGTGCCAGCAGCCAAGGACTAGCGGTTACCTACGAGCAGTACTTC. Its translation: CASSQGLAVTYEQYF.

V is TRBV5-1 and J is TRBJ2-1; D remains ambiguous. The CDR3 runs 13 residues. The germline V gene encodes CDR1 SGHRS and CDR2 YFSETQ. V dropped 4 bases and J dropped 10 bases, with 15 bases sitting between them. This CDR3 is CASSLPGPLEQFF. CDR3 DNA sequence: TGCGCCAGCAGCCTCCCCGGCCCACTAGAGCAGTTCTTC.